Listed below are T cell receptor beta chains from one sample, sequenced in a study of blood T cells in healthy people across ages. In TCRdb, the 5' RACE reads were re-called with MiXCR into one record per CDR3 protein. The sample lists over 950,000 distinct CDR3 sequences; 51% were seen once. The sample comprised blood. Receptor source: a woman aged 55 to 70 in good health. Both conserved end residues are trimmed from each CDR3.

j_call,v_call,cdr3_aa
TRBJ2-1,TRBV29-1,SVAYGLAGNEQF
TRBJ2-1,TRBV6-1,ASTEVGTSGTREQF
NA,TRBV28,ASWPSGAGYEQY
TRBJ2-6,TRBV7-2,ASSTNRGKKDNYGANVLT
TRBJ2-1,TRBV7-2,ASSLVPAGATF
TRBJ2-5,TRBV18,ASSLSWEGETQY
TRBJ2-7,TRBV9,ASGTDSAYEQY
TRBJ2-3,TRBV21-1,ASSKAGQGNRSDTQY
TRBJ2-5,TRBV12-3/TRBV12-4,ASILETQY
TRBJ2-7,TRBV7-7,ASSFGQGPTYEQY
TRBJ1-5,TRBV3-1,ASSQEPATVRPQH
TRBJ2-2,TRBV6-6,ASSYTSGSTGELF
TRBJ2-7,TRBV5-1,ASSYGTSNYEQY
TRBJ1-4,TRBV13,ASSLLGNEKLF
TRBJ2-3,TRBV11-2,ASSFRLGDTDTQY
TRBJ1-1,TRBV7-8,ASSFTGGGITEAF